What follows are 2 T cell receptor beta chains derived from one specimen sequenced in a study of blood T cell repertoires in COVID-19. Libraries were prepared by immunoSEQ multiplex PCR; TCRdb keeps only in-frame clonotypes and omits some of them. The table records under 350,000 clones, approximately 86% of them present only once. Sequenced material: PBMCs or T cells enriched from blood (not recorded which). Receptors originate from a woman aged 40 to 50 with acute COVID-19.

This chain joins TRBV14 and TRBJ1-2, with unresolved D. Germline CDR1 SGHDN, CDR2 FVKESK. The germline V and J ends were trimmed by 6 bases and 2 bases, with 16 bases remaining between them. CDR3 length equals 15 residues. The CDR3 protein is CASSRTGSLNYGYTF. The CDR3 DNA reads TGTGCCAGCAGTCGGACGGGATCCCTAAACTATGGCTACACCTTC.

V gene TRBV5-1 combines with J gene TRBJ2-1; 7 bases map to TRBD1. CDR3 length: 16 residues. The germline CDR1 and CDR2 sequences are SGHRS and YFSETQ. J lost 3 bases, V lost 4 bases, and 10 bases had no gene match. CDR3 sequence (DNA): TGCGCCAGCAGCAACGGACAGGAAAGGTTCTACAATGAGCAGTTCTTC. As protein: CASSNGQERFYNEQFF.